These 28 T cell receptor beta chains were all obtained from the same sample, sequenced in a study of HIV-infected patients and healthy controls. Each CDR3 protein gets one entry after TCRdb re-called the 5' RACE reads with MiXCR. The sample includes 65,000 to 70,000 distinct CDR3 sequences, 15% to 20% of them seen just once. Material: CD4+ T cells from blood. The receptors come from a human donor in good health.

This clonotype was seen ten or more times. The genes are TRBV6-2 or TRBV6-3 and TRBJ2-7, with 9 bases aligning to TRBD1. The V gene's germline CDR1 is MNHEY and CDR2 SVGEGT. V gave up 2 bases and J gave up 5 bases; unmatched junction bases: 4. The CDR3 loop spans 14 amino acids. The CDR3 bases are TGTGCCAGCAGTTACATACAGGGGGCCAACGAGCAGTACTTC. Translated: CASSYIQGANEQYF.

As to this clonotype: This may stem from a read error, because a much larger clone lies one nucleotide away. The chain links TRBV18 to TRBJ1-1, with D maybe TRBD1 (5 bases). The V gene's germline CDR1 is KGHSH and CDR2 LQKENI. With 3 bases removed from V and 10 bases from J, the gap between germline ends came to 12 bases. The length of the CDR3 is 12 residues. CDR3 nucleotide sequence: TGTGCCAGCTCACCTCGGACACCTGGAGCTTTCTTT. Translating it yields CASSPRTPGAFF. Complete variable domain (other parts from reference TRBV18 and TRBJ1-1): NAGVMQNPRHLVRRRGQEARLRCSPMKGHSHVYWYRQLPEEGLKFMVYLQKENIIDESGMPKERFSAEFPKEGPSILRIQQVVRGDSAAYFCASSPRTPGAFFGQGTRLTVV.

The CDR3 loop reads CSVETSLASEQYF. The CDR3 DNA sequence: TGCAGCGTTGAAACTTCACTAGCTTCCGAGCAGTACTTC. The gene calls are TRBV29-1 and TRBJ2-7; a possible D gene is TRBD2 (6 bases). Trimming pared 2 bases from V and 6 bases from J, leaving 14 bases between. The CDR3 is 13 amino acids. CDR1 and CDR2 (germline): SQVTM, ANQGSEA.

There are a few counts of this clonotype. This chain connects TRBV7-2 to TRBJ2-2; TRBD1 agrees at 10 bases. The CDR3 is 15 amino acids. The germline V gene has CDR1 SGHTA and CDR2 FQGNSA. The junction had 4 bases not matched to a gene; V was cut back by 5 bases and J by 4 bases. CDR3 DNA: TGTGCCAGCAGCCGCGGACAGGGGGTCACCGGGGAGCTGTTTTTT. Its protein is CASSRGQGVTGELFF.

CDR3 sequence: CASGRGMWPTEAFF. For the CDR3, the DNA is TGTGCCAGCGGCAGGGGGATGTGGCCCACTGAAGCTTTCTTT. The chain has TRBV7-9 and TRBJ1-1, with TRBD1 matching 7 bases. The germline CDR1 and CDR2 sequences are SEHNR and FQNEAQ (reference sequence). The CDR3 has 14 amino acids. Germline trimming cut 8 bases from V and 4 bases from J; bases unmatched to any gene: 10. Combining the CDR3 with reference TRBV7-9 and TRBJ1-1 gives the whole variable domain DTGVSQNPRHKITKRGQNVTFRCDPISEHNRLYWYRQTLGQGPEFLTYFQNEAQLEKSRLLSDRFSAERPKGSFSTLEIQRTEQGDSAMYLCASGRGMWPTEAFFGQGTRLTVV.

This chain links TRBV12-3 or TRBV12-4 with TRBJ2-5; tentatively, D is TRBD2 (5 bases). The CDR3 extends over 14 amino acids. The V gene lost 8 bases and the J gene lost 2 bases, with 15 bases spanning the gap. CDR3 sequence: CASARAGKQETQYF. CDR3 bases: TGTGCCAGCGCCCGGGCGGGCAAGCAAGAGACCCAGTACTTC.

This clonotype is termed medium-sized. The chain has TRBV12-3 or TRBV12-4 and TRBJ1-4; the D is unclear. The CDR3 sequence is 13 residues long. Trimming left V 3 bases short and J 8 bases short, with 10 bases between. The CDR3, as DNA: TGTGCCAGCAGTTTCGACCGCCTCGAAAAACTGTTTTTT. Its translation is CASSFDRLEKLFF.

This clonotype has only a few counts. The chain couples TRBV4-2 to TRBJ2-5; D not certain. CDR3 length: 11 residues. CDR1 is LGHNA, CDR2 YNFKEQ, per germline. The V end was cut by 1 base, the J end by 7 bases, with 4 bases between. The CDR3 here is CASSQGATQYF. The DNA of the CDR3 is TGTGCCAGCAGCCAAGGGGCGACCCAGTACTTC.

This rearrangement joins TRBV20-1 to TRBJ1-1, with a tentative D call TRBD1 (5 bases). This CDR3 comprises 14 residues. Per the germline V gene, CDR1 is DFQATT and CDR2 is SNEGSKA (reference sequence). V was shortened by 6 bases and J by 7 bases, with 21 bases between the two germline ends. Written as DNA, the CDR3 is TGCAGTGCCCCCCGGGACTCACTAAGAGTTGAAGCTTTCTTT. Its translation: CSAPRDSLRVEAFF.

The V call is TRBV15, the J call TRBJ2-2; D possibly corresponds to TRBD2 (6 bases). CDR3 length: 16 amino acids. Germline V gene lookup returns CDR1 LNHNV and CDR2 YYDKDF (reference sequence). V was pared by 3 bases and J by 4 bases, with 15 bases between. The CDR3 is CATSRVPGLTTGELFF. The CDR3, as DNA: TGTGCCACCAGCAGGGTCCCGGGACTGACCACCGGGGAGCTGTTTTTT. The full variable domain, its missing parts supplied by reference TRBV15 and TRBJ2-2, is DAMVIQNPRYQVTQFGKPVTLSCSQTLNHNVMYWYQQKSSQAPKLLFHYYDKDFNNEADTPDNFQSRRPNTSFCFLDIRSPGLGDTAMYLCATSRVPGLTTGELFFGEGSRLTVL.

The chain is built from TRBV20-1 and TRBJ1-1, with 8 bases fitting TRBD1. The CDR3 contains 18 residues. The junction had 19 bases not matched to a gene; V was cut back by 4 bases and J by 3 bases. Germline CDR1 and CDR2: DFQATT and SNEGSKA (reference sequence). CDR3 sequence: CSANTPGQGGRGDTEAFF. The CDR3 nucleotides read TGCAGTGCTAATACCCCAGGACAGGGTGGGAGGGGTGACACTGAAGCTTTCTTT.

This clonotype was seen repeatedly, ten times or more. This chain uses TRBV12-3 or TRBV12-4 with TRBJ1-4; 8 bases map to TRBD1. This CDR3 has 12 residues. V was clipped by 6 bases and J by 13 bases; unmatched bases: 7. The CDR3 is CASSPNTGGLFF. The CDR3 DNA reads as TGTGCCAGCAGCCCAAATACAGGGGGACTGTTTTTT.

V gene TRBV4-1 combines with J gene TRBJ2-7; tentative D call: TRBD2 (6 bases). V dropped 4 bases and J dropped 4 bases, with 14 bases sitting between them. The CDR3 covers 14 residues. The germline gives CDR1 MGHRA, CDR2 YSYEKL. The chain's CDR3 is CASSREAQGYEQYF. CDR3 nucleotides: TGCGCCAGCAGCCGGGAGGCGCAGGGATACGAGCAGTACTTC.

The CDR3 region is CSVAQGLYTDTQYF. CDR3 coding DNA: TGCAGCGTTGCCCAGGGACTATACACAGATACGCAGTATTTT. V is TRBV29-1 and J is TRBJ2-3; the match to TRBD2 covers 7 bases. Germline V gene data show CDR1 as SQVTM and CDR2 as ANQGSEA. CDR3 length equals 14 residues. The V gene end was trimmed by 4 bases and the J gene end by 2 bases; junction bases not matched to a gene: 6.

The sample holds many counts of this clonotype. The chain has TRBV6-2 or TRBV6-3 and TRBJ2-3, with D tentatively TRBD2 (5 bases). Germline CDR1 is MNHEY and CDR2 is SVGEGT. The CDR3 spans 12 residues. V shed 6 bases and J shed 6 bases, with 10 bases lying between them. As DNA, the CDR3 is TGTGCCAGCAGACTAGACCCGGATACGCAGTATTTT. Translation: CASRLDPDTQYF.

This clonotype was counted between two and nine times. The V and J genes are TRBV6-2 or TRBV6-3 and TRBJ2-7, with a possible D match to TRBD1 (5 bases). CDR1 is MNHEY, CDR2 SVGEGT, per germline. The CDR3 runs to 14 residues. V lost 2 bases and J lost 3, with 11 bases in between. CDR3 sequence reads: CASSYSRTNYEQYF. DNA for the CDR3: TGTGCCAGCAGTTACAGTCGGACAAACTACGAGCAGTACTTC.

The gene calls are TRBV19 and TRBJ2-5; TRBD2 might be the D (6 bases). Trimming removed 4 bases from V and 3 bases from J, with 9 bases in between. The CDR3 is made up of 13 amino acids. Germline CDR1 reads LNHDA; CDR2 reads SQIVND (reference sequence). In DNA form, the CDR3 reads TGTGCCAGTAGTACTGTAGCGGAAGAGACCCAGTACTTC. Its protein product is CASSTVAEETQYF.

This clonotype has at least ten counts. V and J are TRBV28 and TRBJ1-5; D not resolved. V was trimmed by 2 bases and J by 5 bases, leaving 10 bases between them. CDR3 length: 14 residues. Looked up from germline, CDR1 is MDHEN and CDR2 is SYDVKM. The CDR3 DNA follows: TGTGCCAGCAGTTTAGGGAGTGTCGATCAGCCCCAGCATTTT. The encoded protein is CASSLGSVDQPQHF.

This clonotype was picked up a small number of times. The genes are TRBV3-1 and TRBJ1-6; TRBD1 might be the D (5 bases). The V gene lost 1 base and the J gene lost 7 bases, with 8 bases spanning the gap. This CDR3 contains 14 residues. The germline CDR1 and CDR2 sequences are LGHDT and YNNKEL (reference sequence). CDR3 amino acids: CASSQAGYNSPLHF. The CDR3 bases are TGTGCCAGCAGCCAAGCAGGGTACAATTCACCCCTCCACTTT.

This clonotype was seen only a few times. The chain combines TRBV6-2 or TRBV6-3 with TRBJ1-1, with 10 bases aligning to TRBD1. This CDR3 region has 15 residues. Losses at the gene ends were 6 bases for V and 5 bases for J; bases not matched to a gene: 9. CDR1 is MNHEY, CDR2 SVGEGT, per germline. CDR3 nucleotides: TGTGCCAGCAGCCGGGCGGGACAGGGGAATACTGAAGCTTTCTTT. It codes for CASSRAGQGNTEAFF.

The chain couples TRBV20-1 to TRBJ1-5; no reliable D call. V shed 3 bases and J shed 0 bases, with 9 bases lying between them. The CDR3 has 14 residues. From germline, CDR1 is DFQATT and CDR2 SNEGSKA (reference sequence). This chain's CDR3 is CSASHSNSNQPQHF. The DNA of the CDR3 is TGCAGTGCTAGTCACAGTAATAGCAATCAGCCCCAGCATTTT.

There are many counts of this clonotype. J is TRBJ2-7 and V is TRBV7-2; D possibly corresponds to TRBD2 (5 bases). CDR1 SGHTA and CDR2 FQGNSA come from the germline V gene. CDR3 length: 13 residues. The V and J ends lost 0 bases and 6 bases respectively, with 9 bases between them. The CDR3 nucleotides are TGTGCCAGCAGCTTAGCGGGAGTTGGCGAGCAGTACTTC. Translation gives CASSLAGVGEQYF.

The chain joins TRBV18 to TRBJ2-3; the D gene is possibly TRBD1 (6 bases). Germline CDR1 KGHSH, CDR2 LQKENI. This CDR3 contains 15 residues. Trimming left V 1 base short and J 3 bases short, with 11 bases between. The CDR3: CASSPRRGGTDTQYF. DNA for the CDR3: TGTGCCAGCTCACCACGAAGAGGGGGAACAGATACGCAGTATTTT.

The chain links TRBV24-1 to TRBJ2-1; possible D gene TRBD2, 6 bases. The CDR3 loop spans 18 amino acids. CDR1 and CDR2 (germline): KGHDR, SFDVKD. V was pared by 9 bases and J by 7 bases, with 30 bases between. The CDR3 protein is CATQQRSGRGNLRNEQFF. CDR3 nucleotides: TGTGCCACCCAACAGCGCAGCGGGCGAGGTAACCTTAGGAATGAGCAGTTCTTC.

This clonotype came up a few times. The chain carries TRBV24-1 and TRBJ2-1; 8 bases fit TRBD2. The germline V gene encodes CDR1 KGHDR and CDR2 SFDVKD. This CDR3 spans 16 amino acids. After removal of 0 bases from V and 8 bases from J, the junction contained 8 bases not matched to a gene. The CDR3 loop is CATSDLEGLDLHEQFF. In DNA form, the CDR3 reads TGTGCCACCAGTGATTTGGAGGGACTAGATTTACATGAGCAGTTCTTC.

This chain joins TRBV29-1 and TRBJ2-5; D is unresolved. Germline-derived CDR1 and CDR2 are SQVTM and ANQGSEA. Trimming shortened V by 2 bases and J by 5 bases, and 12 bases separated the two germline ends. CDR3 length: 13 residues. The CDR3 reads CSVEIRTPETQYF. CDR3 nucleotides: TGCAGCGTTGAAATTAGGACCCCGGAGACCCAGTACTTC.

This clonotype was counted between two and nine times. This rearrangement joins TRBV5-6 to TRBJ2-7; 10 nucleotides agree with TRBD1. Looked up from germline, CDR1 is SGHDT and CDR2 is YYEEEE. Trimming removed 4 bases from V and 5 bases from J; junction bases left unmatched: 9. The length of the CDR3 is 15 residues. In DNA, the CDR3 is TGTGCCAGCAGCCCGGCCGGGACAGGGGTCCACGAGCAGTACTTC. Encoded protein: CASSPAGTGVHEQYF.

This clonotype has more than one count but fewer than ten. The rearrangement joins TRBV28 to TRBJ2-7; a possible D gene is TRBD1 (6 bases). The V gene lost 5 bases and the J gene lost 4 bases, with 18 bases spanning the gap. Per germline, CDR1 MDHEN and CDR2 SYDVKM. The CDR3 is 15 amino acids. The CDR3 DNA reads TGTGCCAGCAGTCCTAGGACTCAGGGGAGATACGAGCAGTACTTC. As protein: CASSPRTQGRYEQYF.